This T cell receptor beta chain was profiled in a study of cytomegalovirus exposure and HLA in healthy donors. At the level of the study: From donors who were HLA-typed, an early data release held 75 million to 85 million unique TCRs. Study conclusions and caveats: Many donors carried some public TCRs, although rarity characterized most TCR sequences. As a later analysis showed, a missense DCLRE1C variant was linked to trimming of TCR beta V- and J-genes. When presence/absence was analysed, sequencing depth was taken to be roughly uniform across donors.

This CDR3 is 13 amino acids long. Trimming took 4 bases from V and 0 from J, leaving 7 bases between them. Germline V CDR1 and CDR2: GTSNPN, SVGIG (reference sequence). Details on this clone: As yet, its antigen is unknown.

PCR primers comprised 60 Vbeta and 13 Jbeta primers. Generated by immunoSEQ multiplex PCR, the TCRdb table keeps only in-frame clones and is missing some. The repertoire holds under 300,000 clones, with roughly two thirds as singletons. The rearrangement uses TRBV30 and TRBJ1-3; D is uncertain. Sample: PBMCs. The sequence was collected from a female donor in good health and CMV-seronegative. DNA for the CDR3: TGTGCCTGGACAGGCCTCTCTGGAAACACCATATATTTT. The encoded protein is CAWTGLSGNTIYF.